This T cell receptor beta chain was profiled in a study of OX40 agonist ivuxolimab in advanced cancers. Data came from immunoSEQ multiplex PCR; TCRdb stores just in-frame clones and leaves some out. The profile shows roughly 71,000 clones, around 73% of them singletons. This sequence was found in an adult with an advanced solid tumor such as melanoma, head and neck, liver or kidney cancer. Sequencing used CD4+ or CD8+ T cells sorted from blood, obtained in a trial of the OX40 agonist ivuxolimab.

The CDR3 region has the DNA TGTGCCAGCAGTTCCCTGGGGGTAATCCAAGAGACCCAGTACTTC. Its protein product is CASSSLGVIQETQYF. The gene calls are TRBV28 and TRBJ2-5; tentatively, D is TRBD1 or TRBD2 (5 bases each). Germline V lookup: CDR1 MDHEN, CDR2 SYDVKM. The V end lost 4 bases, the J end lost 1 base, and 13 bases lay between the germline ends. CDR3 length: 15 residues.